The entry that follows covers one TCR beta chain sequence. No antigen is known for it. The data were taken from a study of cytomegalovirus exposure and HLA in healthy donors. Whole-study context: From donors who were HLA-typed, an early data release held 80 million to 85 million unique TCRs. General study results and limits: Sequences of the TCR beta chain were said to predict the HLA-A and HLA-B alleles of most subjects accurately.

Both 60 Vbeta primers and 13 Jbeta primers went into the PCR. Clones were read by immunoSEQ multiplex PCR, and TCRdb kept only the in-frame ones, dropping some. Here the sample spans about 73,000 clones, roughly 82% being singletons. This CDR3 spans 16 amino acids. Germline-derived CDR1 and CDR2 are LGHNA and YSLEER. Deletions cut 3 bases from V and 5 bases from J, with 16 bases between. The genes are TRBV4-3 and TRBJ1-4; D may be TRBD1 (5 bases). The receptor's source is a man between 70 and 80 years old in good health and CMV-seronegative. What was sequenced was PBMCs. The CDR3 spells CASSQNLGGINEKLFF. CDR3 nucleotide sequence: TGCGCCAGCAGCCAGAACCTCGGGGGAATAAATGAAAAACTGTTTTTT.